This paragraph covers one T cell receptor (beta chain) sequence. Its target is not known. This entry comes from a study of the immune and genomic landscape of osteosarcoma. Looking at the study overall: Median age at diagnosis was 27 years, range roughly 5-85.

Study observations and caveats: A single dominant hyperexpanded clone appeared in a handful of cases, each with <100 clonotypes.

TCRdb's table, derived via immunoSEQ multiplex PCR, lists solely in-frame clones and lacks some. The sample holds 1,300 or so clones; approximately 74% are singletons and the top ten take roughly 14%. The germline gives CDR1 MRHNA, CDR2 SNTAGT. This CDR3 spans 14 amino acids. V gave up 2 bases and J gave up 8 bases; unmatched junction bases: 1. The V gene is TRBV6-4, the J gene TRBJ2-1; 12 bases line up with TRBD1. The sample taken for sequencing was tumor tissue from a local recurrence in the skull. This TCR was recovered from a man in his late teens or twenties with osteosarcoma. The CDR3 DNA is TGTGCCAGCAGTGACGGGACAGGGGGCGATGAGCAGTTCTTC. Encoded protein: CASSDGTGGDEQFF.